This T cell receptor beta chain was found in a study of shared clonotypes between healthy human individuals. General study results and limits: Clonotype sharing among donors was thought likely to change with sequencing depth. On the whole, naive subsets had larger estimated richness than memory subsets had.

Trimming removed 10 bases from V and 0 bases from J, with 19 bases in between. This CDR3 spans 17 amino acids. Germline-derived CDR1 and CDR2 are LNHDA and SQIVND (reference sequence). The method was immunoSEQ multiplex PCR; TCRdb's version includes in-frame clones alone and lacks a portion of them. The sample shows approximately 940,000 clones, 70% to 85% of them seen only once. As concerns this clone: Its antigen is still unknown.

This receptor was taken from a man between 18 and 29 years old in good health. The material sequenced was memory CD4+ T cells sorted from blood. Subset: CD45RA-negative fraction. The gene calls are TRBV19 and TRBJ1-6; TRBD1 might be the D (5 bases). The CDR3, as DNA: TGTGCCACCAAAAGCCAGGGCCCGAGCTCCTATAATTCACCCCTCCACTTT. Protein sequence: CATKSQGPSSYNSPLHF.